This T cell receptor (beta chain) was obtained from a study of blood T cell repertoires in COVID-19. At the level of the study: The origin of the acute and convalescent COVID-19 samples was the United States, Italy and Spain. T cells, B-cell-depleted T cells, or PBMCs supplied cDNA or gDNA.

V shed 0 bases, J shed 7 bases, and the junction held 12 bases outside the gene matches. The CDR3 spans 17 residues. CDR1 is SGDLS and CDR2 is YYNGEE in the germline V gene. Only in-frame clones appear in the TCRdb table, and some are missing; sequencing was by immunoSEQ multiplex PCR. Of 190,000 or so clones in the sample, 80% to 90% are singletons; the top ten hold 0.85% to 0.95%. The sequencing sample was made of peripheral blood. The receptor was derived from a woman aged 18-29 years who had recovered from COVID-19. V and J are TRBV9 and TRBJ2-3; 9 nucleotides align to TRBD2. The CDR3 sequence is CASSVEVAGALGNTQYF. The CDR3 coding sequence is TGTGCCAGCAGCGTAGAGGTAGCGGGAGCCCTCGGGAATACGCAGTATTTT.